The 18 T cell receptor beta chains below come from one sample, sequenced in a study of OX40 agonist ivuxolimab in advanced cancers. Profiled with immunoSEQ multiplex PCR; TCRdb holds only in-frame clones, not every one. The sample has about 50,000 clones, roughly four fifths seen once. The sequencing here drew on CD4+ or CD8+ T cells sorted from blood, taken in a trial of the OX40 agonist ivuxolimab. These receptors were collected from an adult with an advanced solid tumor such as melanoma, head and neck, liver or kidney cancer.

The chain couples TRBV18 to TRBJ1-5; D is unclear. The germline V gene encodes CDR1 KGHSH and CDR2 LQKENI. Trimming left V 3 bases short and J 4 bases short, with 10 bases between. CDR3 size: 14 residues. The CDR3 loop is CASSPGSGNQPQHF. Written as DNA, the CDR3 is TGTGCCAGCTCACCGGGCTCGGGTAATCAGCCCCAGCATTTT.

The chain employs TRBV6-6 and TRBJ2-7; D possibly corresponds to TRBD2 (5 bases). The germline V gene has CDR1 MNHNY and CDR2 SVGAGI (reference sequence). The V end lost 4 bases, the J end lost 0 bases, and 10 bases lay between the germline ends. The CDR3 extends over 14 amino acids. CDR3: CASSSLGISYEQYF. CDR3 DNA sequence: TGTGCCAGCAGTTCTCTCGGGATCTCCTACGAGCAGTACTTC.

This clone was recorded only once. The chain carries TRBV5-1 and TRBJ2-1; no reliable D call. Germline CDR1 and CDR2: SGHRS and YFSETQ. The CDR3 is 12 residues long. V was shortened by 0 bases and J by 3 bases, with 1 base between the two germline ends. The CDR3 DNA reads TGCGCCAGCAGCTTGGACTACAATGAGCAGTTCTTC. Protein sequence: CASSLDYNEQFF.

This chain joins TRBV6-5 and TRBJ1-5, with 9 positions matching TRBD1. Trimming at V came to 6 bases and at J to 6 bases, leaving 6 bases not matched to a gene. The CDR3 is made up of 14 amino acids. Per germline, CDR1 MNHEY and CDR2 SVGAGI. The CDR3 loop reads CASSLDRGFQPQHF. In DNA, the CDR3 is TGTGCCAGCAGCTTGGACAGGGGTTTTCAGCCCCAGCATTTT.

The V call is TRBV28, the J call TRBJ2-2; no firm D call. The V and J ends lost 10 bases and 2 bases respectively, with 14 bases between them. The CDR3 spans 14 residues. CDR1 and CDR2 from the germline V gene are MDHEN and SYDVKM. The chain's CDR3 is CATGPGRNTGELFF. The CDR3 DNA reads as TGTGCCACTGGACCCGGCAGAAACACCGGGGAGCTGTTTTTT.

This chain uses TRBV5-6 with TRBJ2-7; D not resolved. Germline V gene lookup returns CDR1 SGHDT and CDR2 YYEEEE. Deletions cut 2 bases from V and 5 bases from J, with 23 bases between. The CDR3 totals 17 residues. CDR3 in DNA: TGTGCCAGCAGCTTTGGGTCAACCCCGGTAGCCACCGACGAGCAGTACTTC. It translates to CASSFGSTPVATDEQYF.

The V gene is TRBV10-3, the J gene TRBJ1-2; D not certain. The CDR3 is made up of 13 amino acids. Germline loops: CDR1 ENHRY, CDR2 SYGVKD. Deletions cut 0 bases from V and 0 bases from J, with 2 bases between. This chain's CDR3 is CAISESTNYGYTF. The CDR3 coding sequence is TGTGCCATCAGTGAGTCAACTAACTATGGCTACACCTTC.

The CDR3 reads CASSMDRAHSGNTIYF. CDR3 DNA sequence: TGTGCCAGTAGTATGGACAGGGCCCACTCTGGAAACACCATATATTTT. The chain employs TRBV19 and TRBJ1-3, with 8 bases matching TRBD1. The germline V gene has CDR1 LNHDA and CDR2 SQIVND (reference sequence). This CDR3 has 16 residues. The ends lost 3 bases at V and 0 bases at J; junction bases unmatched: 4.

This rearrangement joins TRBV6-5 to TRBJ1-2; D is unclear. The CDR3 extends over 16 amino acids. V was clipped by 2 bases and J by 4 bases, with 17 bases between them. Germline V gene sequence: CDR1 MNHEY, CDR2 SVGAGI. CDR3 coding DNA: TGTGCCAGCAGTTACGGGCGGGCCCCCGTCTCCTATGGCTACACCTTC. Its translation: CASSYGRAPVSYGYTF.

This chain connects TRBV5-1 to TRBJ2-3; TRBD2 aligns across 11 bases. This CDR3 comprises 15 residues. The junction had 1 base not matched to a gene; V was cut back by 2 bases and J by 2 bases. Germline V lookup: CDR1 SGHRS, CDR2 YFSETQ. CDR3 in amino acids: CASSLLAGVTDTQYF. In nucleotides, the CDR3 is TGCGCCAGCAGCTTACTAGCGGGAGTCACAGATACGCAGTATTTT.

V and J are TRBV18 and TRBJ1-1; TRBD1 is a possible D gene (5 bases). V was shortened by 5 bases and J by 5 bases, with 15 bases between the two germline ends. The CDR3 runs 14 residues. CDR1 and CDR2 (germline): KGHSH, LQKENI. CDR3 protein: CASSATQGNTEAFF. The CDR3 nucleotides are TGTGCCAGCTCAGCTACGCAGGGTAATACTGAAGCTTTCTTT.

CDR3 DNA: TGTGCCAGCAACTTGCGAGGCTTCAATCAGCCCCAGCATTTT. Amino acid sequence: CASNLRGFNQPQHF. The chain employs TRBV28 and TRBJ1-5; D remains unclear. Germline CDR1 reads MDHEN; CDR2 reads SYDVKM. CDR3 length: 14 amino acids. The V end was cut by 7 bases, the J end by 3 bases, with 13 bases between.

The chain couples TRBV19 to TRBJ1-4, with 9 bases that match TRBD1. From germline, CDR1 is LNHDA and CDR2 SQIVND (reference sequence). The CDR3 sequence is 14 residues long. The junction had 6 bases not matched to a gene; V was cut back by 6 bases and J by 7 bases. In DNA, the CDR3 is TGTGCCAGTAGCTTCGGGACAGGGCGTGAAAAACTGTTTTTT. Amino acid sequence: CASSFGTGREKLFF. The variable domain in full, completed from reference TRBV19 and TRBJ1-4, reads DGGITQSPKYLFRKEGQNVTLSCEQNLNHDAMYWYRQDPGQGLRLIYYSQIVNDFQKGDIAEGYSVSREKKESFPLTVTSAQKNPTAFYLCASSFGTGREKLFFGSGTQLSVL.

The chain recombines TRBV5-6 with TRBJ2-5; 9 bases are a match to TRBD1. This CDR3 region has 16 residues. Trimming cost V 0 bases and J 5 bases; bases outside gene matches: 8. CDR1 and CDR2 from the germline V gene are SGHDT and YYEEEE. CDR3 in amino acids: CASSLELGQGIETQYF. In DNA form, the CDR3 reads TGTGCCAGCAGCTTGGAGTTGGGACAGGGAATTGAGACCCAGTACTTC.

The chain uses TRBV14 and TRBJ1-4; D not certain. V gave up 1 base and J gave up 7 bases, with 10 bases separating them. Per the germline V gene, CDR1 is SGHDN and CDR2 is FVKESK. This CDR3 is 14 amino acids long. This chain's CDR3 is CASSQGVRAEKLFF. CDR3 nucleotides: TGTGCCAGCAGCCAAGGGGTCAGAGCTGAAAAACTGTTTTTT.

The chain combines TRBV7-2 with TRBJ1-2; 8 bases align to TRBD1. CDR1 SGHTA and CDR2 FQGNSA come from the germline V gene. V lost 5 bases to trimming and J lost 4 bases; unmatched junction nucleotides: 6. The CDR3 loop spans 14 amino acids. This CDR3 reads CASSPDRAGYGYTF. CDR3 bases: TGTGCCAGCAGCCCGGACAGGGCCGGCTATGGCTACACCTTC. The full variable domain, rest sourced from reference TRBV7-2 and TRBJ1-2, is GAGVSQSPSNKVTEKGKDVELRCDPISGHTALYWYRQSLGQGLEFLIYFQGNSAPDKSGLPSDRFSAERTGGSVSTLTIQRTQQEDSAVYLCASSPDRAGYGYTFGSGTRLTVV.

This clone has only one observation. The rearrangement links TRBV25-1 to TRBJ1-1, with 7 bases that match TRBD1. CDR1 MGHDK and CDR2 SYGVNS come from the germline V gene. V lost 1 base to trimming and J lost 8 bases; unmatched junction nucleotides: 4. CDR3 size: 13 residues. The CDR3 DNA follows: TGTGCCAGCAGTGAATCATGGGACAGCGAAGCTTTCTTT. Residues: CASSESWDSEAFF.

The chain links TRBV12-5 to TRBJ2-2; D possibly corresponds to TRBD2 (6 bases). CDR1 and CDR2 from the germline V gene are LGHNT and FRNRAP. V lost 1 base, J lost 7 bases, and 10 bases lay in between. The length of the CDR3 is 14 residues. The CDR3 spells CASGLGGEDGELFF. For the CDR3, the DNA is TGTGCTAGTGGTTTGGGAGGGGAGGACGGGGAGCTGTTTTTT.